This entry lists 8 T cell receptor beta chains sequenced from one sample in a study of cytomegalovirus exposure and HLA in healthy donors. The PCR was carried out with 60 Vbeta primers and 13 Jbeta primers. Sequenced by immunoSEQ multiplex PCR; TCRdb stores in-frame clones only, minus some. The sample gives roughly 190,000 clones, roughly 80% of which show up once; about 1.7% is in the top ten. The sequencing sample was made of PBMCs. All receptors derive from a woman under 30 in good health and CMV-seronegative.

This clone was observed a few times. This chain links TRBV28 with TRBJ1-2; D is unresolved. The CDR3 covers 14 residues. Germline V CDR1 and CDR2: MDHEN, SYDVKM. The germline V and J ends were trimmed by 6 bases and 4 bases, with 15 bases remaining between them. As DNA, the CDR3 is TGTGCCAGCAGAGAGCCGGGGATACCCTATGGCTACACCTTC. This encodes CASREPGIPYGYTF.

The chain joins TRBV9 to TRBJ2-6, with unresolved D. Looked up from germline, CDR1 is SGDLS and CDR2 is YYNGEE. The CDR3 covers 13 residues. V was trimmed by 2 bases and J by 4 bases, leaving 4 bases between them. The CDR3 bases are TGTGCCAGCAGCGTCTCCGGGGCCAACGTCCTGACTTTC. Translation gives CASSVSGANVLTF. Combining the CDR3 with reference TRBV9 and TRBJ2-6 gives the whole variable domain DSGVTQTPKHLITATGQRVTLRCSPRSGDLSVYWYQQSLDQGLQFLIQYYNGEERAKGNILERFSAQQFPDLHSELNLSSLELGDSALYFCASSVSGANVLTFGAGSRLTVL.

The chain employs TRBV5-1 and TRBJ2-3; the match to TRBD2 covers 10 bases. V dropped 4 bases and J dropped 6; count of bases not matched to a gene: 23. The CDR3 is 20 residues long. Germline V gives CDR1 SGHRS, CDR2 YFSETQ. The CDR3: CASSPAWGGGGLARRDTQYF. Here the CDR3 DNA reads TGCGCCAGCAGCCCGGCCTGGGGTGGGGGGGGACTAGCGCGCCGGGATACGCAGTATTTT.

This clone was recorded only once. The V call is TRBV9, the J call TRBJ2-1; no definite D call. Germline V gene sequence: CDR1 SGDLS, CDR2 YYNGEE. The CDR3 has 15 amino acids. V lost 0 bases to trimming and J lost 0 bases, with 7 bases between them. CDR3 sequence reads: CASSVDTNSYNEQFF. CDR3 nucleotides: TGTGCCAGCAGCGTAGATACTAACTCCTACAATGAGCAGTTCTTC.

This clone was seen only a few times. CDR3 in DNA: TGTGCCATCAGACTACAGGGGGCGACTGAAGCTTTCTTT. This sequence encodes CAIRLQGATEAFF. The V and J genes are TRBV10-3 and TRBJ1-1; 9 positions agree with TRBD1. The junction had 4 bases not matched to a gene; V was cut back by 6 bases and J by 5 bases. Germline assignment: CDR1 ENHRY and CDR2 SYGVKD. The CDR3 runs to 13 residues.

This sequence joins TRBV4-2 and TRBJ2-3, with 8 bases matching TRBD2. The CDR3 extends over 15 amino acids. From germline, CDR1 is LGHNA and CDR2 YNFKEQ. Unmatched junction bases numbered 5, after V lost 5 bases and J lost 1 base. The CDR3 DNA sequence: TGTGCCAGCAGCAATACTAGCGGACGCACAGATACGCAGTATTTT. Its translation: CASSNTSGRTDTQYF.

The V gene is TRBV25-1, the J gene TRBJ2-1, with 7 positions matching TRBD2. CDR1 MGHDK and CDR2 SYGVNS come from the germline V gene. The V gene end was trimmed by 9 bases and the J gene end by 7 bases; junction bases not matched to a gene: 12. The CDR3 totals 14 residues. This CDR3 is CARDLAGVSNEQFF. The CDR3 DNA reads TGTGCCAGAGACCTGGCGGGAGTAAGTAATGAGCAGTTCTTC. The full variable domain, completed using reference TRBV25-1 and TRBJ2-1, is EADIYQTPRYLVIGTGKKITLECSQTMGHDKMYWYQQDPGMELHLIHYSYGVNSTEKGDLSSESTVSRIRTEHFPLTLESARPSHTSQYLCARDLAGVSNEQFFGPGTRLTVL.

In this sample, this clone turned up once. The rearrangement links TRBV5-4 to TRBJ1-1; D is uncertain. Trimming shortened V by 0 bases and J by 8 bases, and 11 bases separated the two germline ends. In germline, CDR1 is SGHNT, CDR2 YYREEE (reference sequence). The length of the CDR3 is 13 residues. The CDR3 protein is CASSLDQASEAFF. DNA for the CDR3: TGTGCCAGCAGCTTGGATCAGGCTAGCGAAGCTTTCTTT.